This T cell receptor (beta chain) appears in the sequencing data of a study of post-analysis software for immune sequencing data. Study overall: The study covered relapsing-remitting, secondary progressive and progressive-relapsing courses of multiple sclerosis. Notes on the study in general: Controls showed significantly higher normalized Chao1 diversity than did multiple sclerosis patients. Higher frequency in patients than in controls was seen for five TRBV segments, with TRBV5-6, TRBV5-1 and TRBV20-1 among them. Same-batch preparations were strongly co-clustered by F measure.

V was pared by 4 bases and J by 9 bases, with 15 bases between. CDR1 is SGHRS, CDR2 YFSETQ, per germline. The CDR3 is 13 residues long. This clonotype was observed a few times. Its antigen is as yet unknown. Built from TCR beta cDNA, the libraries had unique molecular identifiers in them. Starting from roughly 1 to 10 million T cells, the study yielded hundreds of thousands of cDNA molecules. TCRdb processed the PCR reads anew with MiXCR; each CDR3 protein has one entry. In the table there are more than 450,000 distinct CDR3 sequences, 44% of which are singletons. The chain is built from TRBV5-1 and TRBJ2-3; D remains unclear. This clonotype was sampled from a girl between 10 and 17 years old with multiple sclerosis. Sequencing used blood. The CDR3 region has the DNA TGCGCCAGCAGCCCCGACGGCCAGGCAACGCAGTATTTT. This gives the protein CASSPDGQATQYF.